The 9 T cell receptor beta chains presented below share a single source sample, sequenced in a study of metastatic and nonmetastatic thyroid tumors. Among the patients, none had received any treatment before thyroid surgery. TCRdb reprocessed the PCR reads via MiXCR. Found here are tens of thousands of clones, 20% to 25% of them singletons; the top ten hold roughly 15%. The sample taken for sequencing was blood. All receptors come from a female donor with papillary thyroid cancer or a benign thyroid nodule (not recorded which). Some clones in this sample may be carry-over from other donors' samples.

This clone was observed at least ten times. The chain employs TRBV7-9 and TRBJ1-2; TRBD1 might be the D (5 bases). Germline loops: CDR1 SEHNR, CDR2 FQNEAQ (reference sequence). The ends were cut back, 5 bases at V and 5 bases at J, with 15 bases in the middle. There are 14 residues in the CDR3. The CDR3 DNA sequence: TGTGCCAGCAGCACAGGATTGATAGGATATGGCTACACCTTC. Its translation: CASSTGLIGYGYTF.

This clone was detected only a few times. This sequence may be a read error, since a much larger clone differs from it by one base. This chain uses TRBV10-2 with TRBJ2-5; D remains unclear. Per the germline V gene, CDR1 is WSHSY and CDR2 is SAAADI. V was trimmed by 6 bases and J by 4 bases, leaving 9 bases between them. The length of the CDR3 is 12 residues. CDR3 protein: CASSPIGETQYF. DNA for the CDR3: TGCGCCAGCAGCCCTATCGGAGAGACCCAGTACTTC.

This clone has ten or more counts. The chain links TRBV27 to TRBJ1-5; D is unclear. With 6 bases removed from V and 0 bases from J, the gap between germline ends came to 12 bases. This CDR3 has 15 residues. Germline lookup yields CDR1 MNHEY and CDR2 SMNVEV (reference sequence). CDR3 amino acids: CASRARASSNQPQHF. The CDR3, as DNA: TGTGCCAGCAGGGCTAGGGCTTCTAGCAATCAGCCCCAGCATTTT.

This clone was observed many times. The rearrangement joins TRBV20-1 to TRBJ2-1; a possible D gene is TRBD2 (6 bases). The V end lost 5 bases, the J end lost 3 bases, and 11 bases lay between the germline ends. Per germline, CDR1 DFQATT and CDR2 SNEGSKA (reference sequence). The CDR3 is 13 amino acids. The CDR3 is CSAGLDYYNEQFF. Written as DNA, the CDR3 is TGCAGTGCTGGGCTGGACTACTACAATGAGCAGTTCTTC.

This clone was detected many times. V and J are TRBV9 and TRBJ2-4, with D perhaps matching TRBD1 (5 bases). Germline loops: CDR1 SGDLS, CDR2 YYNGEE. The V and J ends lost 4 bases and 7 bases respectively, with 21 bases between them. CDR3 length: 16 residues. For the CDR3, the DNA is TGTGCCAGCAGCCCCGATCTAAGGGGCCAGGATAACATTCAGTACTTC. It is translated as CASSPDLRGQDNIQYF.

The V call is TRBV5-1, the J call TRBJ2-7, with D possibly being TRBD1 (7 bases). The CDR3 covers 19 residues. CDR1 is SGHRS and CDR2 is YFSETQ in the germline V gene. The germline V and J ends were trimmed by 4 bases and 2 bases, with 28 bases remaining between them. CDR3 nucleotide sequence: TGCGCCAGCAGCCTCGGGGGACAGTCATATGAGGCCGCCACCTACGAGCAGTACTTC. Encoded protein: CASSLGGQSYEAATYEQYF.

This clone was seen ten or more times. Germline and junction disagree at one end, which may indicate a read error. This chain joins TRBV6-4 and TRBJ1-2, with 7 bases fitting TRBD1. The CDR3 extends over 14 amino acids. In germline, CDR1 is MRHNA, CDR2 SNTAGT. CDR3 amino acids: CASSRSGTDLLRRF. CDR3 bases: TGTGCCAGCAGTCGATCCGGGACAGATCTATTACGGCGCTTC.

This sequence joins TRBV11-2 and TRBJ1-1; D perhaps matches TRBD1 (6 bases). Germline CDR1 and CDR2: SGHAT and FQNNGV. V was pared by 4 bases and J by 6 bases, with 15 bases between. CDR3 size: 14 residues. CDR3 DNA: TGTGCCAGCAGCTCGCTTAGGGGGTCCCCTGAAGCTTTCTTT. This sequence encodes CASSSLRGSPEAFF. Looking up the rest from reference TRBV11-2 and TRBJ1-1 gives the full variable domain: EAGVAQSPRYKIIEKRQSVAFWCNPISGHATLYWYQQILGQGPKLLIQFQNNGVVDDSQLPKDRFSAERLKGVDSTLKIQPAKLEDSAVYLCASSSLRGSPEAFFGQGTRLTVV.

This clone has a count of ten or more. The chain has TRBV5-1 and TRBJ2-1; D ambiguous. This CDR3 spans 12 amino acids. Trimming pared 4 bases from V and 9 bases from J, leaving 11 bases between. From germline, CDR1 is SGHRS and CDR2 YFSETQ. As DNA, the CDR3 is TGCGCCAGCAGCCCCGATCGGACTGAGCAGTTCTTC. As protein: CASSPDRTEQFF. Full variable domain (outside the CDR3, taken from reference TRBV5-1 and TRBJ2-1): KAGVTQTPRYLIKTRGQQVTLSCSPISGHRSVSWYQQTPGQGLQFLFEYFSETQRNKGNFPGRFSGRQFSNSRSEMNVSTLELGDSALYLCASSPDRTEQFFGPGTRLTVL.